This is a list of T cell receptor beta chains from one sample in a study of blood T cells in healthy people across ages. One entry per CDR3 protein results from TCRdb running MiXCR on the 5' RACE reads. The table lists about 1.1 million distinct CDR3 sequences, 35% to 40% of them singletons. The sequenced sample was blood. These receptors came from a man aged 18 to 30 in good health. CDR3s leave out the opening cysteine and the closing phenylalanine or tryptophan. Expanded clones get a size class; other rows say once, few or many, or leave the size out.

cdr3_aa: ASSLVHTTSETQY; j_call: TRBJ2-5; v_call: TRBV12-3/TRBV12-4; clone_size: few
cdr3_aa: SASISGGVEAQY; j_call: TRBJ2-5; v_call: TRBV20-1; clone_size: -
cdr3_aa: ASSSGTAFQAF; j_call: TRBJ1-1; v_call: TRBV12-3/TRBV12-4; clone_size: few
cdr3_aa: TSSPRTGNTEAF; j_call: TRBJ1-1; v_call: TRBV12-3/TRBV12-4; clone_size: -
cdr3_aa: ASSIKGQESYGYT; j_call: TRBJ1-2; v_call: TRBV7-2; clone_size: -
cdr3_aa: ATIPPENPNNEQF; j_call: TRBJ2-1; v_call: TRBV7-9; clone_size: -
cdr3_aa: ASSLYGLTGSPLH; j_call: TRBJ1-6; v_call: TRBV12-3/TRBV12-4; clone_size: -
cdr3_aa: ASSLGGGRRGYT; j_call: TRBJ1-2; v_call: TRBV7-9; clone_size: -
cdr3_aa: ASSSQGPANEKLF; j_call: TRBJ1-4; v_call: TRBV7-2; clone_size: -
cdr3_aa: SVRGLTNQPQH; j_call: TRBJ1-5; v_call: TRBV29-1; clone_size: many
cdr3_aa: ASSEGTSPFYGYT; j_call: TRBJ1-2; v_call: TRBV2; clone_size: -
cdr3_aa: SARRGGNYGYT; j_call: TRBJ1-2; v_call: TRBV20-1; clone_size: -
cdr3_aa: AGSSGTGRHGYT; j_call: TRBJ1-2; v_call: TRBV5-1; clone_size: -
cdr3_aa: SVWTGTGILNTEAF; j_call: TRBJ1-1; v_call: TRBV29-1; clone_size: -
cdr3_aa: ASRQYGDSPSYNEQF; j_call: TRBJ2-1; v_call: TRBV6-1; clone_size: -
cdr3_aa: SVEDYGAGAITGELF; j_call: TRBJ2-2; v_call: TRBV29-1; clone_size: -
cdr3_aa: ASSPGQGLGKLF; j_call: TRBJ1-4; v_call: TRBV3-1; clone_size: -
cdr3_aa: ASSQGASNYGYT; j_call: TRBJ1-2; v_call: TRBV6-2/TRBV6-3; clone_size: few
cdr3_aa: ASSQELGTGLEQY; j_call: TRBJ2-7; v_call: TRBV4-2; clone_size: once
cdr3_aa: ASSPTDYEQY; j_call: TRBJ2-7; v_call: TRBV18; clone_size: few
cdr3_aa: ATSRTTGASYNEQF; j_call: TRBJ2-1; v_call: TRBV15; clone_size: few
cdr3_aa: ASRPEQGMYEQY; j_call: -; v_call: TRBV6-5; clone_size: -
cdr3_aa: AISGQGGSYEQY; j_call: TRBJ2-7; v_call: TRBV10-3; clone_size: few
cdr3_aa: ASSRQGANGCT; j_call: TRBJ1-2; v_call: TRBV7-2; clone_size: -
cdr3_aa: ASSLAVGGTDTQY; j_call: TRBJ2-3; v_call: TRBV5-1; clone_size: -
cdr3_aa: ASSLDLEGQGEKLF; j_call: TRBJ1-4; v_call: TRBV7-2; clone_size: few
cdr3_aa: ASSLETSNYNEQF; j_call: TRBJ2-1; v_call: TRBV5-1; clone_size: few
cdr3_aa: ASSLSRQGAIKNTEAF; j_call: TRBJ1-1; v_call: TRBV7-8; clone_size: -
cdr3_aa: ASSSQGDTYNEQF; j_call: TRBJ2-1; v_call: TRBV7-2; clone_size: few
cdr3_aa: ASSRAGYGYT; j_call: TRBJ1-2; v_call: TRBV28; clone_size: -
cdr3_aa: ASNTGTSGGYQETQY; j_call: TRBJ2-5; v_call: TRBV5-5; clone_size: -